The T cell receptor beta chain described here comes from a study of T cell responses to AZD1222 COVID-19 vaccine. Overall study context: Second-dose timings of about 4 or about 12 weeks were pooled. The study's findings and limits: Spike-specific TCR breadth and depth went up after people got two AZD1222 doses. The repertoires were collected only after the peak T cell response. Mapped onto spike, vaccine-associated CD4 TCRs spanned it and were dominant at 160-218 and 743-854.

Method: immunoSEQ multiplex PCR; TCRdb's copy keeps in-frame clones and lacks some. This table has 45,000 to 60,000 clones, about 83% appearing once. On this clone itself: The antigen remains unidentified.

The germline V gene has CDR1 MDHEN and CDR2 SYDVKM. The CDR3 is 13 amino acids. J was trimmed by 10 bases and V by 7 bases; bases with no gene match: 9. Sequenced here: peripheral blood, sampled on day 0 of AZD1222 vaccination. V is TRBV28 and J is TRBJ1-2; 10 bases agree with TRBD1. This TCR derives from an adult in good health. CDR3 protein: CASTAGTGDLYTF. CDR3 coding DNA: TGTGCCAGCACGGCCGGGACAGGGGACCTCTACACCTTC.